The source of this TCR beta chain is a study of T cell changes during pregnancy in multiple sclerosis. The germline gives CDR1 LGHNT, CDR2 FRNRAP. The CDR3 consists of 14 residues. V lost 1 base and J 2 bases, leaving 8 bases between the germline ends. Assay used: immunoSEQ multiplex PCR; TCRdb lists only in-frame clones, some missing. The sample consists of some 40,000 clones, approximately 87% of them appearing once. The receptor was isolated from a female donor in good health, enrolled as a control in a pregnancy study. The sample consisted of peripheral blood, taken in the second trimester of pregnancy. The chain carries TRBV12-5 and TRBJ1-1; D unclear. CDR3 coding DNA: TGTGCTAGTGGTTTGGGGGCCGTTAACACTGAAGCTTTCTTT. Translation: CASGLGAVNTEAFF.